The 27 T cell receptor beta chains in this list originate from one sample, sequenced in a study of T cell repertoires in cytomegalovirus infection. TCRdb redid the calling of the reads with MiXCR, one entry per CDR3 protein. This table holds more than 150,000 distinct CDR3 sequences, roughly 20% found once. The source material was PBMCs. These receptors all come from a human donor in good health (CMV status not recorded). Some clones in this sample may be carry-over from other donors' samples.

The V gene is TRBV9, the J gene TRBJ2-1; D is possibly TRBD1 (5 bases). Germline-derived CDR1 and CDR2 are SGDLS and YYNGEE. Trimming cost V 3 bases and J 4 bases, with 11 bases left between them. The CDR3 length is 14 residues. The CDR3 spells CASSAIQGYNEQFF. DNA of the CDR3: TGTGCCAGCAGCGCGATTCAGGGATACAATGAGCAGTTCTTC.

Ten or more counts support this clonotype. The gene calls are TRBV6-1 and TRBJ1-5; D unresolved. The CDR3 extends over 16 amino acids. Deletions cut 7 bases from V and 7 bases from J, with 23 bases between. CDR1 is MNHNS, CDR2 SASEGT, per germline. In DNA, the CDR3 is TGTGCCAGCACCAACGTGGGGAAGGCCTCAGCACAGCCCCAGCATTTT. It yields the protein CASTNVGKASAQPQHF.

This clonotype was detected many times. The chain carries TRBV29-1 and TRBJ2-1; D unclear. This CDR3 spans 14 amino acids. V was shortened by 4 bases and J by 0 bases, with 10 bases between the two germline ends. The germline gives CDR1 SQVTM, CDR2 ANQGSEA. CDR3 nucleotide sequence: TGCAGCGTTGTGCCTCAGAGCTCCTACAATGAGCAGTTCTTC. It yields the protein CSVVPQSSYNEQFF.

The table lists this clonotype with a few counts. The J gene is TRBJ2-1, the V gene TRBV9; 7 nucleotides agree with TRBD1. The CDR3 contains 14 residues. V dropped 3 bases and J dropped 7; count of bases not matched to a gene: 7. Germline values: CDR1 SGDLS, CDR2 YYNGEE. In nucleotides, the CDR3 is TGTGCCAGCAGCGCTCGAGGGGGCGGAAATGAGCAGTTCTTC. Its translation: CASSARGGGNEQFF. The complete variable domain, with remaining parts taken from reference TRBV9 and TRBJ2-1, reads DSGVTQTPKHLITATGQRVTLRCSPRSGDLSVYWYQQSLDQGLQFLIQYYNGEERAKGNILERFSAQQFPDLHSELNLSSLELGDSALYFCASSARGGGNEQFFGPGTRLTVL.

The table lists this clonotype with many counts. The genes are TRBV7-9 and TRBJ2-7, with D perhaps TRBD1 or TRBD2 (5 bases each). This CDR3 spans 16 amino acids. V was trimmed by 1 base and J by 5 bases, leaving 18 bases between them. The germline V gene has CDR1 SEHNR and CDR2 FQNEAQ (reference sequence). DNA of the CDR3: TGTGCCAGCAGCTTAGTCGTCCCCCAGGGAGTGGACGAGCAGTACTTC. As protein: CASSLVVPQGVDEQYF.

The chain's CDR3 is CASSLEGRVFSEQFF. CDR3 nucleotide sequence: TGTGCCAGCAGCTTAGAAGGTCGGGTATTTAGTGAGCAGTTCTTC. The rearrangement links TRBV7-9 to TRBJ2-1; D ambiguous. The CDR3 sequence is 15 residues long. Between the trimmed V and J ends, which lost 1 base and 9 bases, there was a span of 16 bases. Germline lookup yields CDR1 SEHNR and CDR2 FQNEAQ (reference sequence).

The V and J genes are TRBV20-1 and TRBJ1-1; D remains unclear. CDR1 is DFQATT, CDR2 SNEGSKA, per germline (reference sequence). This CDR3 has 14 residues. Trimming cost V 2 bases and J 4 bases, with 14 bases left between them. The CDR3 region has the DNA TGCAGTGCTAGATCCTGGCGTGACGGCACTGAAGCTTTCTTT. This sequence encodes CSARSWRDGTEAFF.

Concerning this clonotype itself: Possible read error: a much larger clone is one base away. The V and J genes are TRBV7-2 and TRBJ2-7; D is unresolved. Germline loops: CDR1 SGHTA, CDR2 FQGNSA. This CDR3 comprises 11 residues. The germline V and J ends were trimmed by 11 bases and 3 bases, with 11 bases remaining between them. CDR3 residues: CAGAAGYEQYF. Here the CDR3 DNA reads TGTGCCGGCGCAGCCGGCTACGAGCAGTACTTC.

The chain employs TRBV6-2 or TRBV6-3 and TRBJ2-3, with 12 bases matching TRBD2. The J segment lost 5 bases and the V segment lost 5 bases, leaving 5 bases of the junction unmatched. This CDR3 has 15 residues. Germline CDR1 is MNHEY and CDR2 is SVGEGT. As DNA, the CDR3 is TGTGCCAGCAGTCGAAGACTAGCGGGAGTAGATACGCAGTATTTT. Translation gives CASSRRLAGVDTQYF.

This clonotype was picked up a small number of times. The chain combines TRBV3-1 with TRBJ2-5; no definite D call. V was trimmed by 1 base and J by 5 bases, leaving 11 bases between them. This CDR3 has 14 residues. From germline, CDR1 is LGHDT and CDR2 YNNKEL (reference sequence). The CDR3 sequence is CASSQVNSDETQYF. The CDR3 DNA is TGTGCCAGCAGCCAAGTAAACTCCGACGAGACCCAGTACTTC.

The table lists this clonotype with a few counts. The CDR3 sequence: CSAKGQGTYEQYF. CDR3 DNA: TGCAGCGCCAAGGGACAGGGGACGTACGAGCAGTACTTC. The genes are TRBV29-1 and TRBJ2-7, with 10 bases that match TRBD1. CDR3 length: 13 amino acids. Germline CDR1 SQVTM, CDR2 ANQGSEA. V shed 7 bases and J 4 bases; nucleotides not matched to a gene: 7.

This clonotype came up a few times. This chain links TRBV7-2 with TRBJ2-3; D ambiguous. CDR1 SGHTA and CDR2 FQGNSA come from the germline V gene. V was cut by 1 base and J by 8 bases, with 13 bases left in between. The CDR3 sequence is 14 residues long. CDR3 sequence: CASSLDPLLGTQYF. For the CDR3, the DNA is TGTGCCAGCAGCTTAGACCCCTTGCTGGGTACGCAGTATTTT.

As DNA, the CDR3 is TGTGCCAGTAGTCTTACCGGGAAGATCCCAGAGACCCAGTACTTC. It translates to CASSLTGKIPETQYF. V is TRBV19 and J is TRBJ2-5, with D perhaps TRBD2 (5 bases). Germline V CDR1 and CDR2: LNHDA, SQIVND (reference sequence). Trimming took 5 bases from V and 4 from J, leaving 17 bases between them. This CDR3 comprises 15 residues.

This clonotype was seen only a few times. This CDR3 reads CSVNRKAGELFF. CDR3 coding DNA: TGCAGTGTCAATCGTAAGGCCGGGGAGCTGTTTTTT. V usage is TRBV20-1 and J usage is TRBJ2-2; D remains ambiguous. CDR1 is DFQATT and CDR2 is SNEGSKA in the germline V gene (reference sequence). Trimming took 7 bases from V and 6 from J, leaving 12 bases between them. The length of the CDR3 is 12 residues.

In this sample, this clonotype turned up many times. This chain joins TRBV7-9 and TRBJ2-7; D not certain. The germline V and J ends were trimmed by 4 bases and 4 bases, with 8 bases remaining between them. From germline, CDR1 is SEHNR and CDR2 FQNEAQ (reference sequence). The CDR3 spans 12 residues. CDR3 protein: CASSSSVYEQYF. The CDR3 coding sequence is TGTGCCAGCAGCTCGTCGGTGTACGAGCAGTACTTC.

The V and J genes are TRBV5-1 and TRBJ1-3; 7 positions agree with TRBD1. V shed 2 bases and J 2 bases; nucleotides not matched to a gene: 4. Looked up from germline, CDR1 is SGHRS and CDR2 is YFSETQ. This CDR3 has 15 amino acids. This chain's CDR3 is CASSLAGTAGNTIYF. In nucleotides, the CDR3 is TGCGCCAGCAGCTTAGCCGGGACAGCTGGAAACACCATATATTTT.

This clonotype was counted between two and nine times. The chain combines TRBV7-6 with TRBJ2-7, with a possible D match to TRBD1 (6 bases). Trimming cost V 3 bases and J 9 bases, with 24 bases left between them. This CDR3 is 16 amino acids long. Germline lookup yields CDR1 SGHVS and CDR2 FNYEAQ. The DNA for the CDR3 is TGTGCCAGCAGCTTTTCGCAGGGGCCGCGATCTTCCCGGCAGTACTTC. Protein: CASSFSQGPRSSRQYF.

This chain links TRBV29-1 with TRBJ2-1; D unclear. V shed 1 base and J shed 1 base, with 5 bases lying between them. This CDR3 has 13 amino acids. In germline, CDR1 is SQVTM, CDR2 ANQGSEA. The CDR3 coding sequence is TGCAGCGTTGAAGGCGGTTCCTACAATGAGCAGTTCTTC. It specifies CSVEGGSYNEQFF.

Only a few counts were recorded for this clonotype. CDR3 sequence: CASSPGTGLLLVYGYTF. The CDR3 nucleotides are TGTGCCAGCAGTCCCGGGACAGGACTCTTACTTGTCTATGGCTACACCTTC. This chain uses TRBV28 with TRBJ1-2; the match to TRBD1 covers 8 bases. CDR1 MDHEN and CDR2 SYDVKM come from the germline V gene. The CDR3 length is 17 residues. The J segment lost 4 bases and the V segment lost 5 bases, leaving 15 bases of the junction unmatched.

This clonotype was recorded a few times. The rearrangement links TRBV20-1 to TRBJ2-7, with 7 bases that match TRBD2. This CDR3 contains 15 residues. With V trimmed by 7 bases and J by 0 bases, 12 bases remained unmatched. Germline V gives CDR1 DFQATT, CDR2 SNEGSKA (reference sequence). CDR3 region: CSVSEVSSGSYEQYF. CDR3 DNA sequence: TGCAGTGTATCCGAGGTGTCTAGCGGCTCCTACGAGCAGTACTTC.

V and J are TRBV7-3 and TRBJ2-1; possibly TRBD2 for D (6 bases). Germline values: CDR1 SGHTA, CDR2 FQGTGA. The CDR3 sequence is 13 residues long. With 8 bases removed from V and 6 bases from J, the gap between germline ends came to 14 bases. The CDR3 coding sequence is TGTGCCAGCGCTCTTTCTAGCGCCAATGAGCAGTTCTTC. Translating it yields CASALSSANEQFF.

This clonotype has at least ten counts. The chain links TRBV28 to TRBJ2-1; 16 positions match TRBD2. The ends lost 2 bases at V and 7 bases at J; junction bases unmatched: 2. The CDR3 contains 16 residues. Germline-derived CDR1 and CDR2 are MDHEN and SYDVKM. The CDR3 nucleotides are TGTGCCAGCAGTTTAGGGACTAGCGGGAGGGTGAATGAGCAGTTCTTC. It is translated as CASSLGTSGRVNEQFF.

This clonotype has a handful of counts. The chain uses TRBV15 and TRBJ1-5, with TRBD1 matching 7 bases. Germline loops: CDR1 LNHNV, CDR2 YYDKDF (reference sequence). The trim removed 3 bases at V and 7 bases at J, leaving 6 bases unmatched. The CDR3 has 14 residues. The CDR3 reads CATSRPDRDQPQHF. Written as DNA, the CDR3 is TGTGCCACCAGCAGGCCCGACAGGGACCAGCCCCAGCATTTT.

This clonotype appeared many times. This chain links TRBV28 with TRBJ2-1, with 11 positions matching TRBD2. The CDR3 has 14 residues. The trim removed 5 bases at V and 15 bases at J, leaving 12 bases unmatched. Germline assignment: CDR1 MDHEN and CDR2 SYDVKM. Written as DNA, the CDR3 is TGTGCCAGCAGTCCCGGGACTAGCGGCTCTAGTCCGTTCTTC. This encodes CASSPGTSGSSPFF.

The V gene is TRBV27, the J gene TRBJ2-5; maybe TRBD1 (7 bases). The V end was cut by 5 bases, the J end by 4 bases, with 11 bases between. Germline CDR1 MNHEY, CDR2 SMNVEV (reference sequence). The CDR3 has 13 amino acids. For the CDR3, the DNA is TGTGCCAGCAGTCCGGAGGGGGCAGAGACCCAGTACTTC. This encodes CASSPEGAETQYF.

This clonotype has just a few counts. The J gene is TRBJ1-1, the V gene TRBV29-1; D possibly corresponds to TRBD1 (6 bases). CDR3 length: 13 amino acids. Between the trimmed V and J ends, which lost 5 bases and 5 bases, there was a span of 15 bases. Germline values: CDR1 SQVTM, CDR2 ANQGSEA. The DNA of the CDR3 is TGCAGCGTTTCGACAGGCATTGGGACTGAAGCTTTCTTT. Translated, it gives CSVSTGIGTEAFF.

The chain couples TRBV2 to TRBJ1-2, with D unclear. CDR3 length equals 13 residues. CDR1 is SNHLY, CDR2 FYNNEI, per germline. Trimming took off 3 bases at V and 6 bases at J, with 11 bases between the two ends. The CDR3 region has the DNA TGTGCCAGCAGTGATAATATTAGCCATGGCTACACCTTC. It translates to CASSDNISHGYTF.